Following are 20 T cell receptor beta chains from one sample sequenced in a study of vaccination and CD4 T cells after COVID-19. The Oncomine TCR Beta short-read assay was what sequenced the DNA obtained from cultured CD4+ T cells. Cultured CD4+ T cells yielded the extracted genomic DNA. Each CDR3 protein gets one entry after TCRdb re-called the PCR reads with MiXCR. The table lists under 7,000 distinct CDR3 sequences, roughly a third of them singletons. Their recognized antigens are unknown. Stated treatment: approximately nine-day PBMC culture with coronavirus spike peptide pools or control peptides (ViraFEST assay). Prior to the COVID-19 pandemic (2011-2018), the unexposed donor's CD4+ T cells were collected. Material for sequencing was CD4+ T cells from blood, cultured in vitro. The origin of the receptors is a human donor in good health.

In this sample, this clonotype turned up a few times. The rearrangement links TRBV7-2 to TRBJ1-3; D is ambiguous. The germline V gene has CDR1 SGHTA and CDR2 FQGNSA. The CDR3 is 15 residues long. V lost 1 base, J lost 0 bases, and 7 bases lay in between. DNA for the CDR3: TGTGCCAGCAGCTTAGGGATCCTCTCTGGAAACACCATATATTTT. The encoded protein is CASSLGILSGNTIYF.

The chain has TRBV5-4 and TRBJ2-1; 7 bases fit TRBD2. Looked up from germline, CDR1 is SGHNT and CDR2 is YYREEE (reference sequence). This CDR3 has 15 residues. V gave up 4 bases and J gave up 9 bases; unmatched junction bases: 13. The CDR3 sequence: CASSQGLVSGGEQFF. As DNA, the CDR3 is TGTGCCAGCAGCCAAGGACTAGTAAGTGGTGGTGAGCAGTTCTTC.

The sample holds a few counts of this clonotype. The CDR3 DNA reads TGCAGTGCTAGAGAGGGGGCTAGCGGGAGTATGTATGATACGCAGTATTTT. This translates into CSAREGASGSMYDTQYF. This chain connects TRBV20-1 to TRBJ2-3; TRBD2 aligns across 10 bases. This CDR3 has 17 amino acids. V gave up 0 bases and J gave up 6 bases; unmatched junction bases: 12. CDR1 is DFQATT and CDR2 is SNEGSKA in the germline V gene (reference sequence).

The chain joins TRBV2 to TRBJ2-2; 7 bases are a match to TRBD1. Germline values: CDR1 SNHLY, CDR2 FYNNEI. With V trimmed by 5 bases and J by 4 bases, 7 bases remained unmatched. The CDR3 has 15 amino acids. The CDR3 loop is CASSLTGAGTGELFF. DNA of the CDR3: TGTGCCAGCAGTTTAACAGGGGCGGGCACCGGGGAGCTGTTTTTT.

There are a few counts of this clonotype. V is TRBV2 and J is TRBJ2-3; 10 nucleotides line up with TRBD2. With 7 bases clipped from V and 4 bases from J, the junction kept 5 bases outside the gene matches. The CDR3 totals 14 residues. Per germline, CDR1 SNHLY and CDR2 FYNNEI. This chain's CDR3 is CASKPSGSPDTQYF. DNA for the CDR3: TGTGCCAGCAAGCCTAGCGGGAGCCCAGATACGCAGTATTTT.

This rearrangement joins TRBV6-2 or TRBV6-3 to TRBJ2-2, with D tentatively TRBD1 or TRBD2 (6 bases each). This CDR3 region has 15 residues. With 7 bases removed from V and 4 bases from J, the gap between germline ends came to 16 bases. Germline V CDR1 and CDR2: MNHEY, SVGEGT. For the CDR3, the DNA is TGTGCCAGCAAGGGGGGCGGGATTATCACCGGGGAGCTGTTTTTT. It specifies CASKGGGIITGELFF.

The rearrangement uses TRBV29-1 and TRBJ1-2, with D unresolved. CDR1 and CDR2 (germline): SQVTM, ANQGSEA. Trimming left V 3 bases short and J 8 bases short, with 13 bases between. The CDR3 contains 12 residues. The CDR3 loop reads CSVDGLNGGYTF. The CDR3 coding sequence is TGCAGCGTTGATGGCCTCAACGGAGGCTACACCTTC.

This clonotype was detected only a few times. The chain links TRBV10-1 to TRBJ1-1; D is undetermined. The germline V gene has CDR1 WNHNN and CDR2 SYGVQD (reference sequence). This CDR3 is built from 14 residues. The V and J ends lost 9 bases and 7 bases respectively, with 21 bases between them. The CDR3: CARLTPGRIYEAFF. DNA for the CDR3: TGCGCCAGATTGACTCCGGGAAGGATTTATGAAGCTTTCTTT.

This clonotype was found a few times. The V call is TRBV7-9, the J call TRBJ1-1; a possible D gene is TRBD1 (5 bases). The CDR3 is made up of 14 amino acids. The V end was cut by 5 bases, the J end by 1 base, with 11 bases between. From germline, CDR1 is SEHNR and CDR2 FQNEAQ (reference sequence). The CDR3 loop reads CASSRRDRNTEAFF. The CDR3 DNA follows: TGTGCCAGCAGCCGCCGGGACCGGAACACTGAAGCTTTCTTT.

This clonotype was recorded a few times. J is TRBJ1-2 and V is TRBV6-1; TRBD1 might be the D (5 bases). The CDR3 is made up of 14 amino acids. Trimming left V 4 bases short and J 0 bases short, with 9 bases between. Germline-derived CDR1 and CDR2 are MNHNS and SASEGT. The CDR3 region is CASSARGTNYGYTF. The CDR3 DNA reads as TGTGCCAGCAGTGCTCGGGGGACTAACTATGGCTACACCTTC.

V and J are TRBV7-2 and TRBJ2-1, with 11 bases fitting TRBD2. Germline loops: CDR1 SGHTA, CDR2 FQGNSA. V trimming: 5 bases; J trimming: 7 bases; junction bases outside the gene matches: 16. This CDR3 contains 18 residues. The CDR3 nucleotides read TGTGCCAGCAGCCCCTTAGCGATAGCGGGAGGGGGTAATAATGAGCAGTTCTTC. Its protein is CASSPLAIAGGGNNEQFF.

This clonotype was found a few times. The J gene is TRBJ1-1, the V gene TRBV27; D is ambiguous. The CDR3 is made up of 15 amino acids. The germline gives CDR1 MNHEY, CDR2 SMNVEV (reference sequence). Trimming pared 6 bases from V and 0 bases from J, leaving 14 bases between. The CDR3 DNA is TGTGCCAGCAGCGCTAACCCCAGCATGAACACTGAAGCTTTCTTT. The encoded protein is CASSANPSMNTEAFF.

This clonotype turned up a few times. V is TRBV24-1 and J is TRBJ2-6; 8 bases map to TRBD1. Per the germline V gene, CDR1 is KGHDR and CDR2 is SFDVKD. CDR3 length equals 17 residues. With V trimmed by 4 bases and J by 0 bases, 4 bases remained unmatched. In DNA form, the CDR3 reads TGTGCCACCAGTGAGGACAGGGCCCTCTCTGGGGCCAACGTCCTGACTTTC. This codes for CATSEDRALSGANVLTF.

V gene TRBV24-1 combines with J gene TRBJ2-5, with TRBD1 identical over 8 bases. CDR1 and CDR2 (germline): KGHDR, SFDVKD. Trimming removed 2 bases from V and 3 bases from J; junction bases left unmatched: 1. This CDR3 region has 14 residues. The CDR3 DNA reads TGTGCCACCAGTGATTCAGGGGGCGAAGAGACCCAGTACTTC. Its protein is CATSDSGGEETQYF.

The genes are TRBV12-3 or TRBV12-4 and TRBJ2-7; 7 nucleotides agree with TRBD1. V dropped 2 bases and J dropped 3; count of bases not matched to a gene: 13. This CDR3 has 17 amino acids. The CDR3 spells CASSLTPHFPGGYEQYF. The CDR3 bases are TGTGCCAGCAGTTTAACCCCCCACTTCCCAGGGGGCTACGAGCAGTACTTC.

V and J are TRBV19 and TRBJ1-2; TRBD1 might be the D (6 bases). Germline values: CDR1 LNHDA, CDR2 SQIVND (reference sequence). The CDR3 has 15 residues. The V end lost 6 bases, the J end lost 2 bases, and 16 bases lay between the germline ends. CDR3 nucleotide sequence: TGTGCCAGTAGACCCTCGGACAGATTAAACTATGGCTACACCTTC. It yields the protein CASRPSDRLNYGYTF.

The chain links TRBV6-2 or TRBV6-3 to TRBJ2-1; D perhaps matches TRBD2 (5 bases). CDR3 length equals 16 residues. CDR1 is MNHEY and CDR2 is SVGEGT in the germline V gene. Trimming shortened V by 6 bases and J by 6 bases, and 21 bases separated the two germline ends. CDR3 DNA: TGTGCCAGCAGACTAATTGACTATCCCACGGGCAATGAGCAGTTCTTC. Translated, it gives CASRLIDYPTGNEQFF.

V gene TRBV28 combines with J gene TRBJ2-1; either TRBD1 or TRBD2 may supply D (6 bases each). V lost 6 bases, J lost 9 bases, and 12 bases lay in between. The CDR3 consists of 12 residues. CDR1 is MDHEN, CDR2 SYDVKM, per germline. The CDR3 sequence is CASRRGAGEQFF. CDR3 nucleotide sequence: TGTGCCAGCAGGAGGGGGGCGGGTGAGCAGTTCTTC.

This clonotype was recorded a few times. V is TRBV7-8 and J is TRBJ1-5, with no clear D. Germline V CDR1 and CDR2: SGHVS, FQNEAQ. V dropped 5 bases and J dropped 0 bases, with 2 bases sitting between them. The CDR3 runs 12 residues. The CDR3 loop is CASSRSNQPQHF. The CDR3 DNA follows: TGTGCCAGCAGCCGTAGCAATCAGCCCCAGCATTTT.

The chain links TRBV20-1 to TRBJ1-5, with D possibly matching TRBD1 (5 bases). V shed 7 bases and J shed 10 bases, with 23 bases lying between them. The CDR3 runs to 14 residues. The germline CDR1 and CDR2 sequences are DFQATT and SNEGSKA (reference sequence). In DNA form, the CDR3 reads TGCAGTGTTAGGGCGGCAGGGACCGACGATCCCCAGCATTTT. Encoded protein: CSVRAAGTDDPQHF.